Shown below are 28 T cell receptor beta chains from a single sample sequenced in a study of identifying expanded T cells in peripheral blood. Some clones are missing from TCRdb's copy, which holds only in-frame ones; the method was immunoSEQ multiplex PCR. The sample yields 100,000 or so clones, 80% to 90% seen once. The sequenced sample was blood. The receptors here all came from a person aged 18-70 years in good health.

The chain uses TRBV5-1 and TRBJ2-4; possible D gene TRBD2, 6 bases. The CDR3 runs 16 residues. In germline, CDR1 is SGHRS, CDR2 YFSETQ. V was clipped by 0 bases and J by 0 bases, with 10 bases between them. DNA for the CDR3: TGCGCCAGCAGCTTGGTCTGGGGGGTAGCCAAAAACATTCAGTACTTC. This encodes CASSLVWGVAKNIQYF.

This sequence joins TRBV5-1 and TRBJ2-6; perhaps TRBD1 as D (6 bases). CDR1 is SGHRS, CDR2 YFSETQ, per germline. Trimming took 2 bases from V and 4 from J, leaving 13 bases between them. This CDR3 spans 16 amino acids. DNA of the CDR3: TGCGCCAGCAGCTTATCCCAGGGGTCCGGGGCCAACGTCCTGACTTTC. This sequence encodes CASSLSQGSGANVLTF.

The V and J genes are TRBV19 and TRBJ2-2; 8 nucleotides line up with TRBD2. Per germline, CDR1 LNHDA and CDR2 SQIVND (reference sequence). The CDR3 runs to 16 residues. Trimming at V came to 6 bases and at J to 5 bases, leaving 11 bases not matched to a gene. The CDR3 loop reads CASRSGRRGVTGELFF. CDR3 sequence (DNA): TGTGCCAGTAGAAGCGGGCGGCGGGGGGTTACCGGGGAGCTGTTTTTT. Filled out from reference TRBV19 and TRBJ2-2, the complete variable domain reads DGGITQSPKYLFRKEGQNVTLSCEQNLNHDAMYWYRQDPGQGLRLIYYSQIVNDFQKGDIAEGYSVSREKKESFPLTVTSAQKNPTAFYLCASRSGRRGVTGELFFGEGSRLTVL.

This rearrangement joins TRBV9 to TRBJ2-2, with D perhaps matching TRBD1 or TRBD2 (5 bases each). This CDR3 has 17 amino acids. The germline gives CDR1 SGDLS, CDR2 YYNGEE. V lost 4 bases and J lost 7, with 23 bases in between. The CDR3 protein is CASSPISGTGHYGELFF. DNA for the CDR3: TGTGCCAGCAGCCCAATTTCCGGGACGGGCCATTACGGGGAGCTGTTTTTT.

This chain connects TRBV27 to TRBJ2-5; D gene unclear. The length of the CDR3 is 14 residues. Germline V lookup: CDR1 MNHEY, CDR2 SMNVEV (reference sequence). V was shortened by 2 bases and J by 3 bases, with 10 bases between the two germline ends. The CDR3 is CASSLLEHKETQYF. DNA for the CDR3: TGTGCCAGCAGTTTACTGGAGCACAAAGAGACCCAGTACTTC.

The chain is built from TRBV6-5 and TRBJ1-2; D uncertain. Germline CDR1 and CDR2: MNHEY and SVGAGI. With 11 bases removed from V and 0 bases from J, the gap between germline ends came to 10 bases. The CDR3 is 12 amino acids. The CDR3 protein is CAAARANYGYTF. The CDR3 region has the DNA TGTGCCGCCGCGAGAGCTAACTATGGCTACACCTTC.

The chain joins TRBV25-1 to TRBJ2-7; unclear D gene. V gave up 1 base and J gave up 3 bases, with 13 bases separating them. The CDR3 runs to 15 residues. Germline V gene lookup returns CDR1 MGHDK and CDR2 SYGVNS. Here the CDR3 reads CASSESLGSLYEQYF. The CDR3 nucleotides are TGTGCCAGCAGTGAATCCCTGGGCAGCCTCTACGAGCAGTACTTC.

The rearrangement uses TRBV18 and TRBJ1-1; 12 bases fit TRBD1. CDR3 size: 15 residues. The V and J ends lost 5 bases and 4 bases, in that order; junction bases with no gene match: 5. Germline V CDR1 and CDR2: KGHSH, LQKENI. The CDR3 DNA reads as TGTGCCAGCTCATCGGGGACAGGGGGCCTCACTGAAGCTTTCTTT. As protein: CASSSGTGGLTEAFF.

The V call is TRBV19, the J call TRBJ1-6; D ambiguous. This CDR3 contains 11 residues. V lost 6 bases and J 13 bases, leaving 10 bases between the germline ends. Germline values: CDR1 LNHDA, CDR2 SQIVND (reference sequence). This chain's CDR3 is CASSMMGPLHF. The CDR3 DNA follows: TGTGCCAGTAGCATGATGGGTCCCCTCCACTTT.

In this sample, this clone turned up a few times. The gene calls are TRBV25-1 and TRBJ1-4; possible D gene TRBD1, 5 bases. V lost 1 base to trimming and J lost 4 bases, with 13 bases between them. Per germline, CDR1 MGHDK and CDR2 SYGVNS. This CDR3 comprises 16 residues. CDR3 loop: CASSEWGDSLNEKLFF. Here the CDR3 DNA reads TGTGCCAGCAGTGAATGGGGTGACAGCCTTAATGAAAAACTGTTTTTT. The full variable domain, rest sourced from reference TRBV25-1 and TRBJ1-4, is EADIYQTPRYLVIGTGKKITLECSQTMGHDKMYWYQQDPGMELHLIHYSYGVNSTEKGDLSSESTVSRIRTEHFPLTLESARPSHTSQYLCASSEWGDSLNEKLFFGSGTQLSVL.

This clone was recorded a few times. The chain joins TRBV10-3 to TRBJ2-7; 10 bases line up with TRBD1. The V segment lost 7 bases and the J segment 2 bases; nucleotides outside the gene matches: 11. This CDR3 comprises 16 residues. Germline V lookup: CDR1 ENHRY, CDR2 SYGVKD. The CDR3 loop reads CAIKGAGGTGAYEQYF. The DNA for the CDR3 is TGTGCCATCAAGGGGGCCGGGGGGACAGGGGCCTACGAGCAGTACTTC.

As regards this clone: This sequence is one base from a far larger clone and is likely a read error. The chain couples TRBV4-2 to TRBJ2-5, with unresolved D. The germline V gene encodes CDR1 LGHNA and CDR2 YNFKEQ. Trimming shortened V by 0 bases and J by 5 bases, and 4 bases separated the two germline ends. This CDR3 has 12 residues. CDR3 protein: CASSQDKETQYF. DNA of the CDR3: TGTGCCAGCAGCCAAGATAAGGAGACCCAGTACTTC.

The chain joins TRBV28 to TRBJ1-3, with D possibly being TRBD1 (6 bases). The CDR3 length is 14 residues. With 4 bases removed from V and 5 bases from J, the gap between germline ends came to 12 bases. The germline V gene has CDR1 MDHEN and CDR2 SYDVKM. The CDR3 spells CASSSPGQRNTIYF. In nucleotides, the CDR3 is TGTGCCAGCAGTTCCCCGGGACAACGAAACACCATATATTTT. The complete variable domain, with remaining parts taken from reference TRBV28 and TRBJ1-3, reads DVKVTQSSRYLVKRTGEKVFLECVQDMDHENMFWYRQDPGLGLRLIYFSYDVKMKEKGDIPEGYSVSREKKERFSLILESASTNQTSMYLCASSSPGQRNTIYFGEGSWLTVV.

This clone showed up just once. The chain recombines TRBV28 with TRBJ2-3; D unresolved. The V and J ends lost 7 bases and 4 bases respectively, with 15 bases between them. The V gene's germline CDR1 is MDHEN and CDR2 SYDVKM. This CDR3 has 14 amino acids. The DNA of the CDR3 is TGTGCCAGCACTGTATCGGTGATATCAGATACGCAGTATTTT. Translation: CASTVSVISDTQYF.

The rearrangement joins TRBV5-6 to TRBJ1-6; maybe TRBD1 (5 bases). The germline V gene has CDR1 SGHDT and CDR2 YYEEEE. V gave up 4 bases and J gave up 8 bases, with 13 bases separating them. The CDR3 totals 14 residues. CDR3 residues: CASSPRDGDSPLHF. The CDR3 DNA is TGTGCCAGCAGCCCACGGGACGGCGATTCACCCCTCCACTTT.

CDR3 residues: CATSSGTGGPDTQYF. The CDR3 region has the DNA TGTGCCACCAGCAGTGGGACAGGGGGCCCAGATACGCAGTATTTT. This chain links TRBV15 with TRBJ2-3, with 12 bases matching TRBD1. Germline loops: CDR1 LNHNV, CDR2 YYDKDF (reference sequence). V trimming: 3 bases; J trimming: 4 bases; junction bases outside the gene matches: 2. The CDR3 loop spans 15 amino acids.

This chain uses TRBV7-9 with TRBJ2-7, with 11 bases matching TRBD2. Germline V lookup: CDR1 SEHNR, CDR2 FQNEAQ (reference sequence). Germline trimming cut 2 bases from V and 7 bases from J; bases unmatched to any gene: 7. CDR3 length: 15 residues. The CDR3 coding sequence is TGTGCCAGCAGCTTAATGGGACTAGCGGTCTTGGAGCAGTACTTC. Its translation: CASSLMGLAVLEQYF.

The J gene is TRBJ2-5, the V gene TRBV28; 9 bases are a match to TRBD2. This CDR3 is built from 16 residues. J was trimmed by 5 bases and V by 2 bases; bases with no gene match: 9. Germline V lookup: CDR1 MDHEN, CDR2 SYDVKM. CDR3 nucleotides: TGTGCCAGCAGTTTAGGTCCAGGCGGGGGGGATGAGACCCAGTACTTC. Translation gives CASSLGPGGGDETQYF.

The DNA for the CDR3 is TGTGCCAGTAGGTCGGCAGGGGGTAACTATGGCTACACCTTC. Amino acid sequence: CASRSAGGNYGYTF. The chain links TRBV19 to TRBJ1-2, with 7 bases that match TRBD1. The CDR3 spans 14 residues. Trimming cost V 6 bases and J 1 base; bases outside gene matches: 5. CDR1 and CDR2 (germline): LNHDA, SQIVND (reference sequence).

J is TRBJ2-7 and V is TRBV28; TRBD2 might be the D (5 bases). Germline V gives CDR1 MDHEN, CDR2 SYDVKM. The CDR3 runs to 13 residues. With 6 bases removed from V and 6 bases from J, the gap between germline ends came to 15 bases. In DNA form, the CDR3 reads TGTGCCAGCAGCCGTAGACAACGGGGCGAGCAGTACTTC. The encoded protein is CASSRRQRGEQYF.

The chain employs TRBV7-2 and TRBJ2-7; TRBD2 matches at 11 bases. The length of the CDR3 is 14 residues. The germline gives CDR1 SGHTA, CDR2 FQGNSA. The V gene end was trimmed by 3 bases and the J gene end by 4 bases; junction bases not matched to a gene: 2. The CDR3 sequence: CASSFSGGGYEQYF. CDR3 nucleotides: TGTGCCAGCAGCTTTAGCGGGGGGGGATACGAGCAGTACTTC.

CDR3 loop: CASSLRIAGGNTGELFF. CDR3 bases: TGTGCCAGCAGCTTGAGGATAGCGGGGGGCAACACCGGGGAGCTGTTTTTT. V is TRBV5-6 and J is TRBJ2-2; TRBD2 agrees at 10 bases. The CDR3 sequence is 17 residues long. With V trimmed by 1 base and J by 2 bases, 5 bases remained unmatched. In germline, CDR1 is SGHDT, CDR2 YYEEEE.

J is TRBJ2-7 and V is TRBV7-9; no firm D call. The germline CDR1 and CDR2 sequences are SEHNR and FQNEAQ (reference sequence). V shed 2 bases and J shed 2 bases, with 7 bases lying between them. CDR3 length equals 13 residues. The CDR3 coding sequence is TGTGCCAGCAGCTTATCAGCACCCTACGAGCAGTACTTC. Translating gives CASSLSAPYEQYF.

The chain is built from TRBV5-1 and TRBJ1-2; D perhaps matches TRBD1 (6 bases). Trimming removed 0 bases from V and 8 bases from J, with 11 bases in between. Germline values: CDR1 SGHRS, CDR2 YFSETQ. The CDR3 has 13 residues. CDR3 coding DNA: TGCGCCAGCAGCTTGGACAGGGTGAGAGGCTACACCTTC. It codes for CASSLDRVRGYTF.

V usage is TRBV9 and J usage is TRBJ2-3; D uncertain. Germline values: CDR1 SGDLS, CDR2 YYNGEE. Trimming removed 2 bases at V and 4 bases at J, with 11 bases between. CDR3 size: 14 residues. The CDR3 reads CASSVGSPADTQYF. CDR3 nucleotides: TGTGCCAGCAGCGTTGGTTCCCCCGCAGATACGCAGTATTTT.

The chain combines TRBV30 with TRBJ1-2; 8 bases agree with TRBD1. The length of the CDR3 is 12 residues. In germline, CDR1 is GTSNPN, CDR2 SVGIG (reference sequence). Trimming cost V 6 bases and J 6 bases; bases outside gene matches: 6. The CDR3 coding sequence is TGTGCCTGCCCGGGACAGGTAGATGGCTACACCTTC. Translating it yields CACPGQVDGYTF. Full variable domain (outside the CDR3, taken from reference TRBV30 and TRBJ1-2): SQTIHQWPATLVQPVGSPLSLECTVEGTSNPNLYWYRQAAGRGLQLLFYSVGIGQISSEVPQNLSASRPQDRQFILSSKKLLLSDSGFYLCACPGQVDGYTFGSGTRLTVV.

The genes are TRBV28 and TRBJ2-1, with 14 bases aligning to TRBD2. The CDR3 spans 17 residues. V trimming: 6 bases; J trimming: 7 bases; junction bases outside the gene matches: 11. Germline V CDR1 and CDR2: MDHEN, SYDVKM. In nucleotides, the CDR3 is TGTGCCAGCAGCGGACTAGCGGGGGGTTTCTGGGCGAATGAGCAGTTCTTC. This codes for CASSGLAGGFWANEQFF.

The gene calls are TRBV7-2 and TRBJ2-6, with D hard to call. The V end was cut by 2 bases, the J end by 11 bases, with 10 bases between. The CDR3 totals 13 residues. Germline V gene sequence: CDR1 SGHTA, CDR2 FQGNSA. This CDR3 is CASSLQDLDVLTF. Here the CDR3 DNA reads TGTGCCAGCAGCTTACAGGATCTGGACGTCCTGACTTTC.